This TCR beta chain came from a study of blood T cells in healthy people across ages. This clonotype came up a few times. Its antigen is as yet unknown. A second PCR, run for about 7 to 11 cycles, used a sample-barcoded 5' primer plus a J-beta primer mix. TCRdb redid the calling of the 5' RACE reads with MiXCR, one entry per CDR3 protein. Of approximately 600,000 distinct CDR3 sequences in the sample, roughly 58% were seen once. Broader study findings: Fewer expanded clones and more diversity marked long-lived versus aged donors. Without sorted subsets, naive and antigen-experienced compartments could not be conclusively compared. Older age coincided with a roughly linear decline in TCR beta diversity per million T cells.

The CDR3 runs 14 residues. In germline, CDR1 is DFQATT, CDR2 SNEGSKA (reference sequence). The ends were cut back, 4 bases at V and 0 bases at J, with 10 bases in the middle. The sample comprised blood. J is TRBJ2-1 and V is TRBV20-1; the D is unclear. The TCR originated in a man aged 60-69 years in good health. The CDR3 loop reads CSAKSLSSYNEQFF. CDR3 DNA sequence: TGCAGTGCTAAAAGCCTGAGCTCCTACAATGAGCAGTTCTTC.